The present T cell receptor (beta chain) was sequenced within a study of cytotoxic CD8 clonotypes in ibrutinib-treated CLL. TCRdb's copy holds only in-frame clones and misses some; the assay was immunoSEQ multiplex PCR. The sample records some 46,000 clones, 60% to 80% being singletons. Roughly 2 micrograms of genomic DNA (from cryopreserved PBMCs) were used for TCR beta libraries. This CDR3 contains 17 residues. Germline CDR1 SGHRS, CDR2 YFSETQ. V was cut by 2 bases and J by 1 base, with 17 bases left in between. The TCR originated in a human donor with chronic lymphocytic leukemia. Sequenced here: PBMCs, sampled after 12 months of ibrutinib treatment. The V and J genes are TRBV5-1 and TRBJ2-3; D might be TRBD2 (5 bases). CDR3 sequence reads: CASSFSVTRVGTDTQYF. CDR3 DNA sequence: TGCGCCAGCAGCTTTTCGGTTACTAGGGTTGGCACAGATACGCAGTATTTT.